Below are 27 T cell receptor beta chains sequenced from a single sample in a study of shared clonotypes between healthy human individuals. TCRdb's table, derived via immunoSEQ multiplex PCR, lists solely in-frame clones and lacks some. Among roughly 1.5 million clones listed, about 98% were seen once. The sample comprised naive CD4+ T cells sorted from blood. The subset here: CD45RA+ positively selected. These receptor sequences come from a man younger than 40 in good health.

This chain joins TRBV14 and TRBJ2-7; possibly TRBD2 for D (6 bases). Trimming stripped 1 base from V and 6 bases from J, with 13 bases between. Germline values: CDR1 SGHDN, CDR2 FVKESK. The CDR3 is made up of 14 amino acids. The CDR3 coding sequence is TGTGCCAGCAGCCAAGCCCCTGTGGAGGGCGAGCAGTACTTC. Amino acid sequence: CASSQAPVEGEQYF.

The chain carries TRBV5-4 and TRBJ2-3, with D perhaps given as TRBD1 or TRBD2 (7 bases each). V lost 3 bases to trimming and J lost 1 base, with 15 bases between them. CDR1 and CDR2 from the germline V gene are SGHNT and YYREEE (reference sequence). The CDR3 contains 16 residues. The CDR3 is CASSSHRGGGTDTQYF. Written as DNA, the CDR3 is TGTGCCAGCAGCTCTCACAGGGGAGGGGGCACAGATACGCAGTATTTT.

This chain's CDR3 is CATSGKIRAGGSHGELFF. The CDR3 DNA follows: TGTGCCACCAGCGGGAAAATTAGGGCAGGGGGAAGTCACGGGGAGCTGTTTTTT. The V and J genes are TRBV15 and TRBJ2-2, with 7 bases aligning to TRBD1. The germline V gene encodes CDR1 LNHNV and CDR2 YYDKDF (reference sequence). The CDR3 is 18 amino acids. Trimming cost V 5 bases and J 7 bases; bases outside gene matches: 19.

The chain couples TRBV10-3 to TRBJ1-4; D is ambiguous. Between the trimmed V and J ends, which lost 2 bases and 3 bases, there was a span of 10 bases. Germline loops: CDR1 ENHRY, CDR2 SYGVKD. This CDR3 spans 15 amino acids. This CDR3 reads CAISEELSANEKLFF. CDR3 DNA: TGTGCCATCAGTGAGGAGCTTTCGGCTAATGAAAAACTGTTTTTT.

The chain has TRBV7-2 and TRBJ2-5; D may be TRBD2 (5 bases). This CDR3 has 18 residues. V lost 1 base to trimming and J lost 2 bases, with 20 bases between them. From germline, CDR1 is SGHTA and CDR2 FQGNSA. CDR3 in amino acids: CASSLGSGHKTRQETQYF. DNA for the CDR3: TGTGCCAGCAGCTTAGGAAGCGGTCATAAAACCCGGCAAGAGACCCAGTACTTC.

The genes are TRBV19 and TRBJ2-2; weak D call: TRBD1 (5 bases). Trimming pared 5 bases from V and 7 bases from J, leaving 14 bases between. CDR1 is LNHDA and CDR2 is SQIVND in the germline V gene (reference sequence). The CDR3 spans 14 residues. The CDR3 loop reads CASSQGLNGGELFF. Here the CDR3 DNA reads TGTGCCAGTAGTCAGGGCCTGAACGGCGGGGAGCTGTTTTTT.

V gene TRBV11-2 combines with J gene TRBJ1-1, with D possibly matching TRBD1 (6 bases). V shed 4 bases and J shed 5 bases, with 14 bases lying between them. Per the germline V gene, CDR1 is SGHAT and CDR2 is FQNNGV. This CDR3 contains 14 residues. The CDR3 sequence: CASSSGGGRTEAFF. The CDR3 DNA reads TGTGCCAGCAGCTCTGGTGGGGGCCGTACTGAAGCTTTCTTT.

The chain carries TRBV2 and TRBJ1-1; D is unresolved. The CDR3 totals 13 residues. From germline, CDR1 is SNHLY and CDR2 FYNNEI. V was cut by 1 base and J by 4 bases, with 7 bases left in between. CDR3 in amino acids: CASSEVVGTEAFF. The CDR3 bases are TGTGCCAGCAGTGAAGTGGTTGGCACTGAAGCTTTCTTT.

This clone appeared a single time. CDR3 region: CAISRDVYGYTF. CDR3 in DNA: TGTGCCATCAGTCGGGATGTCTATGGCTACACCTTC. This sequence joins TRBV10-3 and TRBJ1-2; no definite D call. CDR3 length: 12 amino acids. Trimming pared 5 bases from V and 4 bases from J, leaving 8 bases between. Germline CDR1 ENHRY, CDR2 SYGVKD.

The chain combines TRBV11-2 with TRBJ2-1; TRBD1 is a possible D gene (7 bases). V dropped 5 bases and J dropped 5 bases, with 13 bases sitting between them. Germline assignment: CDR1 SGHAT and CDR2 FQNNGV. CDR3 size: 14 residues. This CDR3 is CASSAGQWNNEQFF. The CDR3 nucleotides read TGTGCCAGCAGCGCGGGACAGTGGAACAATGAGCAGTTCTTC. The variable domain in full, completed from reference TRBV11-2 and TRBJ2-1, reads EAGVAQSPRYKIIEKRQSVAFWCNPISGHATLYWYQQILGQGPKLLIQFQNNGVVDDSQLPKDRFSAERLKGVDSTLKIQPAKLEDSAVYLCASSAGQWNNEQFFGPGTRLTVL.

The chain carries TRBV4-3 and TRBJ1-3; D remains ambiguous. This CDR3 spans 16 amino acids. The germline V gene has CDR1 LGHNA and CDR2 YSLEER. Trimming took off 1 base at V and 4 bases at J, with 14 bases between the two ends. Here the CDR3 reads CASSQAAVTAGNTIYF. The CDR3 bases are TGCGCCAGCAGCCAAGCGGCGGTCACAGCCGGAAACACCATATATTTT.

CDR3 nucleotides: TGTGCCAGTAGTATAGGGCCCCTTTTAGGGGCTAAGGACTACGAGCAGTACTTC. Protein: CASSIGPLLGAKDYEQYF. The chain carries TRBV19 and TRBJ2-7; possible D gene TRBD1, 5 bases. Germline CDR1 LNHDA, CDR2 SQIVND (reference sequence). V lost 1 base and J 3 bases, leaving 22 bases between the germline ends. The CDR3 loop spans 18 amino acids. Looking up the rest from reference TRBV19 and TRBJ2-7 gives the full variable domain: DGGITQSPKYLFRKEGQNVTLSCEQNLNHDAMYWYRQDPGQGLRLIYYSQIVNDFQKGDIAEGYSVSREKKESFPLTVTSAQKNPTAFYLCASSIGPLLGAKDYEQYFGPGTRLTVT.

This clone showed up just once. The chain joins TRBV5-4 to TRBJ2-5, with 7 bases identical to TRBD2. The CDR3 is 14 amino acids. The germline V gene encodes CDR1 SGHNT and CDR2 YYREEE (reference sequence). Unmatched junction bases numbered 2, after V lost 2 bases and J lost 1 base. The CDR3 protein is CASSFTSVQETQYF. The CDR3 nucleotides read TGTGCCAGCAGCTTTACTAGCGTCCAAGAGACCCAGTACTTC.

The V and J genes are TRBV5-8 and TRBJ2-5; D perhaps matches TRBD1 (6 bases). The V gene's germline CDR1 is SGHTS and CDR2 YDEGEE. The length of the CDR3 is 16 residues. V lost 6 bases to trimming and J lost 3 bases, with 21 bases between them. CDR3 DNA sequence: TGTGCCAGCAACTATAGGACCGGGACAAAGAAAGAGACCCAGTACTTC. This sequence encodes CASNYRTGTKKETQYF.

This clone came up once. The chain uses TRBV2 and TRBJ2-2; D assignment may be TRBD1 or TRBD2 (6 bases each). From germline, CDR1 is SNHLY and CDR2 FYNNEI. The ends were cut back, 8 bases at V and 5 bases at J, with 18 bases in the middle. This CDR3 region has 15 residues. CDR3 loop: CASVRKGGRTGELFF. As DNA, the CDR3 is TGTGCCAGCGTTCGCAAAGGGGGGCGGACCGGGGAGCTGTTTTTT.

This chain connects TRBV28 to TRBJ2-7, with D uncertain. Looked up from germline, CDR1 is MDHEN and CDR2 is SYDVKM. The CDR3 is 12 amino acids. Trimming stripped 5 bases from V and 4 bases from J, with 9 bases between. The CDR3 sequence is CASSPSEYEQYF. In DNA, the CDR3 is TGTGCCAGCAGTCCCAGCGAGTACGAGCAGTACTTC.

The CDR3 region is CASSMGNTDTQYF. CDR3 DNA sequence: TGTGCCAGTAGTATGGGCAACACAGATACGCAGTATTTT. The chain is built from TRBV19 and TRBJ2-3; unclear D gene. Germline CDR1 reads LNHDA; CDR2 reads SQIVND (reference sequence). The CDR3 is 13 residues long. V gave up 3 bases and J gave up 2 bases, with 6 bases separating them.

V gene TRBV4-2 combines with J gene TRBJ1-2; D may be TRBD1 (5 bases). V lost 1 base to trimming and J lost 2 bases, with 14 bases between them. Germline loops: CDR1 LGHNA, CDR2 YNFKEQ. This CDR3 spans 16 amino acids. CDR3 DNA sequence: TGTGCCAGCAGCCAAGGGGTGGGGGAGCCCAACTATGGCTACACCTTC. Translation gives CASSQGVGEPNYGYTF.

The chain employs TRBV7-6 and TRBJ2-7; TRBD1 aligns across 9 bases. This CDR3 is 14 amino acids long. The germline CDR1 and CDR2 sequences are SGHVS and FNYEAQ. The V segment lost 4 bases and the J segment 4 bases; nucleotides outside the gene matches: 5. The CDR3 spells CASSSPGQGYEQYF. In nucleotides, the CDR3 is TGTGCCAGCAGCTCCCCGGGACAGGGATACGAGCAGTACTTC.

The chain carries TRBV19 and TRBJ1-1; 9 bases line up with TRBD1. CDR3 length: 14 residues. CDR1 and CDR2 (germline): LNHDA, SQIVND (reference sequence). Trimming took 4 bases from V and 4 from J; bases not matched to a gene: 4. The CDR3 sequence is CASSTTGGGTEAFF. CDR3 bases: TGTGCCAGTAGTACAACAGGGGGCGGCACTGAAGCTTTCTTT. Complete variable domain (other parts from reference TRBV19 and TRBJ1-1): DGGITQSPKYLFRKEGQNVTLSCEQNLNHDAMYWYRQDPGQGLRLIYYSQIVNDFQKGDIAEGYSVSREKKESFPLTVTSAQKNPTAFYLCASSTTGGGTEAFFGQGTRLTVV.

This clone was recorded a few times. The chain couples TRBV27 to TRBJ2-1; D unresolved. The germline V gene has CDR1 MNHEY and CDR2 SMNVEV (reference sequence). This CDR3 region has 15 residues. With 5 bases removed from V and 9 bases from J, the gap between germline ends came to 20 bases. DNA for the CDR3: TGTGCCAGCAGTCAGACGCCCCCCTTGAATCGTGAGCAGTTCTTC. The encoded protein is CASSQTPPLNREQFF.

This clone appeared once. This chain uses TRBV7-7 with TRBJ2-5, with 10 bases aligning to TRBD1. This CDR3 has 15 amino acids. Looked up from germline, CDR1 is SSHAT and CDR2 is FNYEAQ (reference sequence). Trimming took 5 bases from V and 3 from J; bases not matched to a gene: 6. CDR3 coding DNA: TGTGCCAGCAGCCAGTCCGGGACAGGGGAAGAGACCCAGTACTTC. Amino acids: CASSQSGTGEETQYF.

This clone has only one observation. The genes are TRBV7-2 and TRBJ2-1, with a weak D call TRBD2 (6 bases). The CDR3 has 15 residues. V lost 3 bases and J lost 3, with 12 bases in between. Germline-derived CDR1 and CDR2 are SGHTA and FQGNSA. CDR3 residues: CASSFGKGLYNEQFF. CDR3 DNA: TGTGCCAGCAGCTTCGGGAAGGGACTCTACAATGAGCAGTTCTTC.

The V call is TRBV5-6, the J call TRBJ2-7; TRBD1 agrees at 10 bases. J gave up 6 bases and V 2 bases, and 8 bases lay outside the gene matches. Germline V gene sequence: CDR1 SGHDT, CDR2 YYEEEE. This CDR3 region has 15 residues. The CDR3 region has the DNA TGTGCCAGCAGCTTACTACCGGGACAGGGGCTCGAGCAGTACTTC. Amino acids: CASSLLPGQGLEQYF.

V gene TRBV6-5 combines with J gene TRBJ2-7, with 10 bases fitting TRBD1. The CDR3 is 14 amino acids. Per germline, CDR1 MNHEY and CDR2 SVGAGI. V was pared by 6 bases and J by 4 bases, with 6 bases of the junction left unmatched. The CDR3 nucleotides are TGTGCCAGCAGAGTCGGGACAGGGGCATACGAGCAGTACTTC. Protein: CASRVGTGAYEQYF.

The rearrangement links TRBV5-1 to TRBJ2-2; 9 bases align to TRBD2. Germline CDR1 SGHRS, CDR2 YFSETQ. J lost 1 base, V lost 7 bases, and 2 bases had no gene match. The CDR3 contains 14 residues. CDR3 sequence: CASGAGGNTGELFF. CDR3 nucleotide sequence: TGCGCCAGCGGAGCGGGAGGGAACACCGGGGAGCTGTTTTTT.

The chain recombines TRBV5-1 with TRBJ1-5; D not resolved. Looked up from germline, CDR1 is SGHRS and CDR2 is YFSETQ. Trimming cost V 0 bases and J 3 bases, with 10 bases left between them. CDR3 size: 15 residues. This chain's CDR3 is CASSLGSANNQPQHF. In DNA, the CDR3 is TGCGCCAGCAGCTTGGGATCGGCAAACAATCAGCCCCAGCATTTT. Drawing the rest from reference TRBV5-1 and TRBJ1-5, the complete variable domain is KAGVTQTPRYLIKTRGQQVTLSCSPISGHRSVSWYQQTPGQGLQFLFEYFSETQRNKGNFPGRFSGRQFSNSRSEMNVSTLELGDSALYLCASSLGSANNQPQHFGDGTRLSIL.